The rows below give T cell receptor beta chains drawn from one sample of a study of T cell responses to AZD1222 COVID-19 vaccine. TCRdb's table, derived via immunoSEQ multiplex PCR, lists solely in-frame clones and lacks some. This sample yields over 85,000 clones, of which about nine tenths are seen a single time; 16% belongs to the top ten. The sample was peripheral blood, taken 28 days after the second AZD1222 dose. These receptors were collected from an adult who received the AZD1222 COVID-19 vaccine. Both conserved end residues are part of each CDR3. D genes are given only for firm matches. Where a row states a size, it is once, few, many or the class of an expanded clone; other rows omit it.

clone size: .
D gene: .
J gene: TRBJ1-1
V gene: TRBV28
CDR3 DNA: TGTGCCAGCAGGGGGCCTCACGACGGCACTGAAGCTTTCTTT
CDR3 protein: CASRGPHDGTEAFF

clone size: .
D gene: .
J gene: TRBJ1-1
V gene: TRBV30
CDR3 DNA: TGTGCCTGGAGCAAATATATGAACACTGAAGCTTTCTTT
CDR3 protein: CAWSKYMNTEAFF

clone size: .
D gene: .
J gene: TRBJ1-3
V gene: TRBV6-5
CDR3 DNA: TGTGCCAGCAGCGACAGCTCTGGAAACACCATATATTTT
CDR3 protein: CASSDSSGNTIYF

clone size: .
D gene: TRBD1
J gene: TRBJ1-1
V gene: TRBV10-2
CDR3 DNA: TGCGCCAGCTCCGGGGCGGGGAGAGGGGGCCTATACTCCTTTGAAGCTTTCTTT
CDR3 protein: CASSGAGRGGLYSFEAFF

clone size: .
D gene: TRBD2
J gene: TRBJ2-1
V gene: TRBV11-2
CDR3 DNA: TGTGCCAGCAAGCTAGCGGGAGGCGATGAGCAGTTCTTC
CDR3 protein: CASKLAGGDEQFF

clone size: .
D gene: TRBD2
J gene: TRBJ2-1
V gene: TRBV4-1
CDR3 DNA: TGCGCCAGCAGCCAGGGACTAGCGGGAGGCGGGGAGCAGTTCTTC
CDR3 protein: CASSQGLAGGGEQFF

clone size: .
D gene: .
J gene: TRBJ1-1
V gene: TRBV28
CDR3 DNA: TGTGCCAGCACCTCCACAGCAAACACTGAAGCTTTCTTT
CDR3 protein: CASTSTANTEAFF

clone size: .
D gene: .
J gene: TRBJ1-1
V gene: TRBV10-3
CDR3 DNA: TGTGCCATCAGCCTAGCTCGGGGCAACACTGAAGCTTTCTTT
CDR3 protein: CAISLARGNTEAFF

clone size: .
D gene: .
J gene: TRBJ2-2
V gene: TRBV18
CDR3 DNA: TGTGCCAGCTCACCAAGGCGGGACACCGGGGAGCTGTTTTTT
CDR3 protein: CASSPRRDTGELFF

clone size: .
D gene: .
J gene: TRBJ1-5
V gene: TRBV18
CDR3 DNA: TGTGCCAGCTCAATTTCGGTGGGGGCAGGAAATCAGCCCCAGCATTTT
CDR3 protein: CASSISVGAGNQPQHF

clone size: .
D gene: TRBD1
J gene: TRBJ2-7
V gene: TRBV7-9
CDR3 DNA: TGTGCCAGCAGCCGCGGCGGACAGGCGAGCAGCTCGGGTTTC
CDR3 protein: CASSRGGQASSSGF

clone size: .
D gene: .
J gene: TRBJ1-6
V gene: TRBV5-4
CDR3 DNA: TGTGCCAGCAGCTTGGACGGGACCCGGTATAATTCACCCCTCCACTTT
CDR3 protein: CASSLDGTRYNSPLHF

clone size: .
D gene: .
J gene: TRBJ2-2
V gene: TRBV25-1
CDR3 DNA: TGTGCCAGCAGTGAAGTTGACAGGTCGGGGGAGCTGTTTTTT
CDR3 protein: CASSEVDRSGELFF

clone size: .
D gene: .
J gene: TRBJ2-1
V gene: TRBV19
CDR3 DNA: TGTGCCAGTAAAGGAATGCTGCCAGGGGAAGGCGAGCAGTTCTTC
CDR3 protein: CASKGMLPGEGEQFF

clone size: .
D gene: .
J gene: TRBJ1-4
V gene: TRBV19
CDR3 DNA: TGTGCCAGTAGACCAGGACGGGGAAAACTGTTTTTT
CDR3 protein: CASRPGRGKLFF

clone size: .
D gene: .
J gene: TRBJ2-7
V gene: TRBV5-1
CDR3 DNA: TGCGCCAGCAGCTTGGGATTTGGGCAGAAATACGAGCAGTACTTC
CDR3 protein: CASSLGFGQKYEQYF

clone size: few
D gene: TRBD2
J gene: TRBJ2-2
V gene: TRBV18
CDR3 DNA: TGTGCCAGCTCACCACGGGCGGGAGATACCAACACCGGGGAGCTGTTTTTT
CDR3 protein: CASSPRAGDTNTGELFF

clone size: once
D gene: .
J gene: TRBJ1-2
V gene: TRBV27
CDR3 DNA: TGTGCCAGCAGTTTACATCCGGAAAGGCCTGGCTACACCTTC
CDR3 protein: CASSLHPERPGYTF

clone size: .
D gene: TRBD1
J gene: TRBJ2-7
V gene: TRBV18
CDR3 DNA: TGTGCCAGCTCCCGCGGACAGGGGGGCTCCTACGAGCAGTACTTC
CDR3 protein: CASSRGQGGSYEQYF

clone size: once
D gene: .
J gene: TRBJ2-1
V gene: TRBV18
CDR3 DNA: TGTGCCAGCTCACCACCGGGGGGCGGGAGCTCCTACAATGAGCAGTTCTTC
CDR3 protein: CASSPPGGGSSYNEQFF

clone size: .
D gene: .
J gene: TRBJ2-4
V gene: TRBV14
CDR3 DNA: TGTGCCAGCAGCCAAGAACTGGGAGCCCTAGCCAAAAACATTCAGTACTTC
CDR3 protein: CASSQELGALAKNIQYF

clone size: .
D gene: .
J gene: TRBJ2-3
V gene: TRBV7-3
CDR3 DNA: TGTGCCAGCAGCTTAATTTATGCCGATACGCAGTATTTT
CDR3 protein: CASSLIYADTQYF

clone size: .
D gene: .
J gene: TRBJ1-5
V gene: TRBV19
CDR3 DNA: TGTGCCAGTAGTATATCTGGGAATCAGCCCCAGCATTTT
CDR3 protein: CASSISGNQPQHF

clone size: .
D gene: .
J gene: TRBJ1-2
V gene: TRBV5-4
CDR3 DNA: TGTGCCAGCAGCTTGGAACAGACGTATGGCTACACCTTC
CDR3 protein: CASSLEQTYGYTF

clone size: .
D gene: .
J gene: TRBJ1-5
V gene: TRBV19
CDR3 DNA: TGTGCCATGGGGTCGGGCGGGGCCCGGCCCCAGCATTTT
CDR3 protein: CAMGSGGARPQHF

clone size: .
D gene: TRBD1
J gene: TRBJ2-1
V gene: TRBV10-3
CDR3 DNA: TGTGCCATCAGCGGAACAGGGGGCGCCTACAATGAGCAGTTCTTC
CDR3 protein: CAISGTGGAYNEQFF

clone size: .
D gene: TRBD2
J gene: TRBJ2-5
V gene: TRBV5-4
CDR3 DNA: TGTGCCAGCAGCCCGCCTGGTAGCGGGAGAGAGACCCAGTACTTC
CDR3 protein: CASSPPGSGRETQYF

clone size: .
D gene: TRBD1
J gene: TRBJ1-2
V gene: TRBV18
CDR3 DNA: TGTGCCAGCTCACCCCCACCGAGTCAGACGACAGGGGATGGCTACACCTTC
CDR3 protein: CASSPPPSQTTGDGYTF

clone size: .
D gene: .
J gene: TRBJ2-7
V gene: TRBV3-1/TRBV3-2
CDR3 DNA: TGTGCCAGCAGCCAAACCCTCGACCCCTACGAGCAGTACTTC
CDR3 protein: CASSQTLDPYEQYF

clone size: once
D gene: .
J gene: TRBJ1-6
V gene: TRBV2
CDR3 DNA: TGTGCCAGCGGGGGTCGGGCAACAATGTATAATTCACCCCTCCACTTT
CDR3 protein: CASGGRATMYNSPLHF

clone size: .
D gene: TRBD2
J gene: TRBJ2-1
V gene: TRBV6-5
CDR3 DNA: TGTGCCAGCAGTTTGGATAGCGGGAGTTACAATGAGCAGTTCTTC
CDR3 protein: CASSLDSGSYNEQFF

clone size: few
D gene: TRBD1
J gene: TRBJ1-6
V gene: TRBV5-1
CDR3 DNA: TGCGCCAGCAGCTTGACTGCCGGGACAGGGAATTCACCCCTCCACTTT
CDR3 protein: CASSLTAGTGNSPLHF

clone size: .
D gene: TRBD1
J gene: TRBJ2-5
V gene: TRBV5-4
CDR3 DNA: TGTGCCAGCAGCTTGGCACCCCCGGGACAGGGATTGGAGACCCAGTACTTC
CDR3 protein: CASSLAPPGQGLETQYF

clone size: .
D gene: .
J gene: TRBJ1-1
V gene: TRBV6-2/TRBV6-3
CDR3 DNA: TGTGCCAGCAGTTCCTTCGTTACATGGACCCCTGAAGCTTTCTTT
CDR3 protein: CASSSFVTWTPEAFF

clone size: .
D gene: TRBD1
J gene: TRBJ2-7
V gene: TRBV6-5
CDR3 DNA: TGTGCCAGCAGGGGACAGACGACCTACGAGCAGTACTTC
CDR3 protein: CASRGQTTYEQYF